Shown below are 20 T cell receptor beta chains from a single sample sequenced in a study of T cell responses to AZD1222 COVID-19 vaccine. Measured with immunoSEQ multiplex PCR; TCRdb has only the in-frame clones, and not every one. The repertoire holds about 150,000 clones, with around 90% as singletons. The input for sequencing was peripheral blood, taken on day 0 of MenACWY control vaccination. Receptors originate from an adult in good health.

The rearrangement joins TRBV18 to TRBJ2-7; tentatively, D is TRBD1 or TRBD2 (5 bases each). V lost 6 bases to trimming and J lost 2 bases, with 11 bases between them. This CDR3 region has 13 residues. Germline values: CDR1 KGHSH, CDR2 LQKENI. Here the CDR3 DNA reads TGTGCCAGCTCCGACTACAGGCCCTACGAGCAGTACTTC. It codes for CASSDYRPYEQYF.

The chain combines TRBV5-8 with TRBJ1-1; D not certain. Germline CDR1 reads SGHTS; CDR2 reads YDEGEE. Trimming removed 0 bases at V and 0 bases at J, with 3 bases between. The CDR3 is 13 residues long. The CDR3 nucleotides read TGTGCCAGCAGCTTGGTGATGAACACTGAAGCTTTCTTT. This gives the protein CASSLVMNTEAFF.

The V and J genes are TRBV4-1 and TRBJ1-1, with D possibly matching TRBD1 (6 bases). V was trimmed by 3 bases and J by 1 base, leaving 21 bases between them. The germline gives CDR1 MGHRA, CDR2 YSYEKL. The CDR3 is 18 amino acids. For the CDR3, the DNA is TGCGCCAGCAGCCAGGGGGGATTCTTCACAGGGAAGAACACTGAAGCTTTCTTT. Translation gives CASSQGGFFTGKNTEAFF.

This clone was found once. V gene TRBV9 combines with J gene TRBJ2-2; D remains unclear. CDR1 is SGDLS and CDR2 is YYNGEE in the germline V gene. The V gene lost 1 base and the J gene lost 4 bases, with 11 bases spanning the gap. The CDR3 sequence is 15 residues long. The CDR3 bases are TGTGCCAGCAGCGTAACCGGGTGGAGCACCGGGGAGCTGTTTTTT. It specifies CASSVTGWSTGELFF.

The chain joins TRBV6-5 to TRBJ1-1; TRBD1 aligns across 7 bases. Germline-derived CDR1 and CDR2 are MNHEY and SVGAGI. The V gene end was trimmed by 3 bases and the J gene end by 4 bases; junction bases not matched to a gene: 2. The CDR3 length is 13 residues. In DNA form, the CDR3 reads TGTGCCAGCAGTTATAAGGGGGCCACTGAAGCTTTCTTT. This translates into CASSYKGATEAFF.

This chain uses TRBV30 with TRBJ1-2; 9 positions agree with TRBD1. CDR1 is GTSNPN, CDR2 SVGIG, per germline (reference sequence). V was clipped by 5 bases and J by 4 bases; unmatched bases: 5. This CDR3 comprises 13 residues. CDR3 sequence: CAWGTGWAYGYTF. The CDR3 coding sequence is TGTGCCTGGGGGACAGGGTGGGCCTATGGCTACACCTTC.

V and J are TRBV4-1 and TRBJ1-1; 8 bases line up with TRBD1. CDR3 length: 16 amino acids. Losses at the gene ends were 4 bases for V and 2 bases for J; bases not matched to a gene: 9. Per the germline V gene, CDR1 is MGHRA and CDR2 is YSYEKL. CDR3 region: CASSPLHRGKNTEAFF. For the CDR3, the DNA is TGCGCCAGCAGCCCTTTACACAGGGGGAAAAACACTGAAGCTTTCTTT.

Only one count was recorded for this clone. Other DNA sequences in this sample translate to the same CDR3. The chain has TRBV30 and TRBJ1-5; D unresolved. The CDR3 sequence is 13 residues long. V dropped 0 bases and J dropped 0 bases, with 3 bases sitting between them. Germline CDR1 and CDR2: GTSNPN and SVGIG (reference sequence). CDR3 sequence: CAWSVSSNQPQHF. The CDR3 DNA follows: TGTGCCTGGAGTGTATCTAGCAATCAGCCCCAGCATTTT.

This chain links TRBV6-5 with TRBJ1-1, with no clear D. Germline V CDR1 and CDR2: MNHEY, SVGAGI. The CDR3 is made up of 13 amino acids. Trimming stripped 2 bases from V and 0 bases from J, with 4 bases between. The CDR3 spells CASSYLLNTEAFF. The CDR3 nucleotides are TGTGCCAGCAGTTACCTCTTGAACACTGAAGCTTTCTTT.

The chain recombines TRBV19 with TRBJ2-7, with 8 bases identical to TRBD2. Trimming at V came to 3 bases and at J to 0 bases, leaving 10 bases not matched to a gene. This CDR3 is built from 17 residues. Germline values: CDR1 LNHDA, CDR2 SQIVND (reference sequence). The CDR3 nucleotides are TGTGCCAGTAGTATTGAGTTGGCGGGAGGTGTCTCCTACGAGCAGTACTTC. Translating gives CASSIELAGGVSYEQYF.

This chain links TRBV12-5 with TRBJ1-5; no clear D. With 1 base removed from V and 5 bases from J, the gap between germline ends came to 6 bases. The CDR3 covers 13 residues. Germline lookup yields CDR1 LGHNT and CDR2 FRNRAP. For the CDR3, the DNA is TGTGCTAGTGGTTTGGAGGGTCATCAGCCCCAGCATTTT. Its protein is CASGLEGHQPQHF.

CDR3 region: CASSIGSWGNQPQHF. CDR3 sequence (DNA): TGTGCCAGTAGTATAGGAAGTTGGGGCAATCAGCCCCAGCATTTT. The V and J genes are TRBV19 and TRBJ1-5; the D is unclear. Germline loops: CDR1 LNHDA, CDR2 SQIVND (reference sequence). V was shortened by 1 base and J by 2 bases, with 9 bases between the two germline ends. The CDR3 runs to 15 residues.

V is TRBV19 and J is TRBJ1-2; D is uncertain. In germline, CDR1 is LNHDA, CDR2 SQIVND (reference sequence). The CDR3 sequence is 12 residues long. Between the trimmed V and J ends, which lost 10 bases and 8 bases, there was a span of 17 bases. The CDR3: CATGILSSGYTF. CDR3 DNA: TGTGCCACCGGGATTCTCTCGTCGGGCTACACCTTC.

The rearrangement links TRBV30 to TRBJ2-7, with D possibly matching TRBD2 (6 bases). The CDR3 length is 10 residues. Trimming stripped 4 bases from V and 11 bases from J, with 12 bases between. Germline values: CDR1 GTSNPN, CDR2 SVGIG (reference sequence). This CDR3 reads CAWIGEVEYF. The CDR3 nucleotides are TGTGCCTGGATCGGGGAGGTGGAGTACTTC.

The chain is built from TRBV7-8 and TRBJ2-7, with a tentative D call TRBD1 (5 bases). The CDR3 is made up of 14 amino acids. Germline CDR1 reads SGHVS; CDR2 reads FQNEAQ. Trimming stripped 1 base from V and 4 bases from J, with 11 bases between. In DNA form, the CDR3 reads TGTGCCAGCAGCTTAGTTGGTGGGGCTTACGAGCAGTACTTC. The encoded protein is CASSLVGGAYEQYF.

V gene TRBV18 combines with J gene TRBJ1-4; no clear D. V lost 3 bases to trimming and J lost 6 bases, with 8 bases between them. This CDR3 is built from 13 residues. Germline V lookup: CDR1 KGHSH, CDR2 LQKENI. The CDR3: CASSPRPDEKLFF. CDR3 DNA sequence: TGTGCCAGCTCACCCCGACCCGATGAAAAACTGTTTTTT.

V and J are TRBV20-1 and TRBJ1-1; tentative D call: TRBD1 (6 bases). Trimming stripped 6 bases from V and 6 bases from J, with 11 bases between. The germline V gene encodes CDR1 DFQATT and CDR2 SNEGSKA (reference sequence). CDR3 size: 11 residues. The CDR3: CSAKWTAEAFF. DNA for the CDR3: TGCAGTGCCAAGTGGACAGCTGAAGCTTTCTTT.

The V and J genes are TRBV18 and TRBJ1-2; D remains unclear. The V and J ends lost 2 bases and 7 bases respectively, with 11 bases between them. Per the germline V gene, CDR1 is KGHSH and CDR2 is LQKENI. The CDR3 is 13 amino acids. This CDR3 reads CASSPIAKTGYTF. CDR3 nucleotide sequence: TGTGCCAGCTCACCAATTGCCAAGACTGGCTACACCTTC.

The CDR3 sequence is CAWSVWGYQETQYF. CDR3 coding DNA: TGTGCCTGGAGTGTATGGGGATACCAAGAGACCCAGTACTTC. The chain joins TRBV30 to TRBJ2-5; D is uncertain. The V end was cut by 0 bases, the J end by 0 bases, with 8 bases between. The CDR3 loop spans 14 amino acids. In germline, CDR1 is GTSNPN, CDR2 SVGIG (reference sequence).

The count of this clone is one. V gene TRBV18 combines with J gene TRBJ1-5; unclear D gene. Trimming pared 1 base from V and 7 bases from J, leaving 8 bases between. The CDR3 runs 13 residues. Germline CDR1 reads KGHSH; CDR2 reads LQKENI. In DNA form, the CDR3 reads TGTGCCAGCTCACCACGGGGAGGACAGCCCCAGCATTTT. Amino acid sequence: CASSPRGGQPQHF.